This T cell receptor (beta chain) comes out of a study of T cell responses to AZD1222 COVID-19 vaccine (dated by TCRdb to 2020 to 2023). Looking at the study overall: A total of about 230 trial participants underwent TCR sequencing, of whom about 210 received two doses of AZD1222 and about 25 received two doses of the MenACWY control vaccine. Enrollment into the trials was organized by age into subgroups of 18-55, 56-69 and 70-plus years, and those subgroups contained roughly 160, 29 and 62 TCR-sequenced participants, respectively. Results and caveats for the whole study, not just this receptor: Participants were mostly white British and included more females than males, and it was suggested by the authors that clonal diversity may have been underestimated. Reportedly, close to half of the unique spike-specific TCRs recognized epitopes lying outside the regions that are mutated in the B.1.351 and B.1.1.7 variants. Conclusions about previously exposed vaccinees are limited, since just six or seven AZD1222 recipients were seropositive for SARS-CoV-2 at baseline. The vaccine-associated CD4 TCRs covered the entire spike protein, and the dominant responses fell in regions 160-218 and 743-854. After two AZD1222 doses, spike-specific TCR breadth and depth were significantly higher than at day 0 and than in MenACWY recipients. Because no day 14 peak-response samples were available, the repertoires could be characterized only after the peak T cell response. The 56-69-year group was small, and its depth increase did not reach significance, likely because of low power.

Explained via the paper, the time point label denotes: about 28 days (+/-7) after the second vaccine dose. AZD1222 recipients given second doses at about 4 weeks or at about 12 weeks were pooled, since spike-specific TCR depth and breadth were not found to differ between the two schedules. Samples from vaccinated people were obtained from the UK trials COV001 and COV002, which included a single-blind randomized controlled phase 2/3 trial of AZD1222 (ChAdOx1 nCoV-19) in healthy adults. For TCRbeta chain sequencing, PBMC samples were collected from trial participants at day 0 and at day 28 after the second dose. Inclusive of the bounding cysteine and phenylalanine, the CDR3 is 17 residues long. The CDR3 DNA has 51 bases and is translated from base 1. As encoded in the germline V gene (reference sequence), CDR1 is SEHNR while CDR2 is FQNEAQ. Trimming takes 3 bases off V and 0 bases off J; junction bases not matched to a gene: 5.

The CDR3 regions of human TCRbeta chains were analyzed by immunosequencing. In the paper's pipeline: Repertoire TCRs were checked for matches against a reference library of SARS-CoV-2-specific TCRs that had been generated using the MIRA antigen-specificity platform. Breadth was defined as the fraction of unique TCRs that were SARS-CoV-2-associated. Depth was defined as the fraction of total T cells that were SARS-CoV-2-associated. Using the MIRA data, every spike-specific TCR was mapped to the spike region that the TCR reacted to and assigned to either a CD4 or a CD8 class. Log10-transformed breadth and depth values were compared by one-way ANOVA with Sidak's multiple comparisons tests. Held by TCRdb, this immuneACCESS table contains in-frame sequences only and omits some clones. Under half of the omission traces to an unresolved V gene where checked; the cause of the rest is unknown. V and J calls and clone size are as listed in that table; D and trimming were resolved from the DNA. The sample yields 90,000 to 120,000 clones; approximately 90% were counted once. Together, the top ten hold under 9.5% of the sample.

Regarding this clone: No antigen is known for it. It has no much larger one-base neighbor in the sample; base qualities were not kept.

The material sequenced was peripheral blood, taken 28 days after the second AZD1222 dose. The V and J segments used are TRBV7-9 and TRBJ1-6, and TRBD1 matches 7 of the central bases. This TCR was recovered from an adult who received the AZD1222 COVID-19 vaccine. CDR3 sequence: CASSFGDRVSYNSPLHF. The DNA sequence is given as TGTGCCAGCAGCTTTGGGGACAGAGTCTCCTATAATTCACCCCTCCACTTT. With all but the CDR3 taken from the reference TRBV7-9 and TRBJ1-6 genes, the full variable domain is: DTGVSQNPRHKITKRGQNVTFRCDPISEHNRLYWYRQTLGQGPEFLTYFQNEAQLEKSRLLSDRFSAERPKGSFSTLEIQRTEQGDSAMYLCASSFGDRVSYNSPLHFGNGTRLTVT.